This T cell receptor beta chain was identified in a study of blood T cells in healthy people across ages. General study points: Naive T cell percentage by flow cytometry tracked strongly with beta diversity. PBMCs that were unsorted prevented a conclusive naive versus antigen-experienced comparison. The study lacked donor CMV status, which possibly confounded expanded clonotype changes.

For the second PCR, which ran for about 6 to 11 cycles, a sample-barcoded 5' primer and a J-beta primer mix were used. Each cDNA was tagged by a template-switch adaptor containing 12 random nucleotides. MiXCR, run by TCRdb on the 5' RACE reads, gives a single entry per CDR3 protein. This sample yields roughly 570,000 distinct CDR3 sequences, of which roughly a quarter are seen a single time; around a sixth belongs to the top ten. With regard to this clonotype: Its antigen is not identified.

Germline-derived CDR1 and CDR2 are DFQATT and SNEGSKA (reference sequence). V dropped 5 bases and J dropped 8 bases, with 18 bases sitting between them. This CDR3 has 14 residues. Sequenced input: blood. The genes are TRBV20-1 and TRBJ1-4; D might be TRBD1 (6 bases). This clonotype originated in a woman in her 70s in good health. The CDR3 region is CSAQDARGGEKLFF. In DNA form, the CDR3 reads TGCAGTGCTCAAGACGCCAGGGGAGGCGAAAAACTGTTTTTT.